The rows below give T cell receptor beta chains drawn from one sample of a study of blood T cell repertoires in COVID-19. Assay used: immunoSEQ multiplex PCR; TCRdb lists only in-frame clones, some missing. The sample consists of about 180,000 clones, approximately 87% of them appearing once. Material for sequencing was peripheral blood. All receptors come from a middle-aged man with active or convalescent COVID-19. The conserved cysteine and the conserved F or W are not part of the CDR3 here.

TRBV9 | ASSPRQGGAGELF
TRBV7-9 | ASSYLGQGDGYT
TRBV11-1 | ASSYRRQNTEAF
TRBV9 | ASSVVQGRLETQY
TRBV2 | ASSEMGTWSNTIY
TRBV5-4 | ASSLKRGNNNEQF
TRBV5-5 | ASSLVPVETQY
TRBV5-1 | ASSVQGQSESTEAF
TRBV11-2 | ASSPQRTEAF
TRBV2 | ASSEARASGANVLT
TRBV20-1 | SARGLLASPNEQF
TRBV27 | ASSAQTAYTEAF
TRBV6-6 | ASSQGGLVNYGYT
TRBV18 | ASSPGSGEPQH
TRBV5-8 | ASSFDRTGSGGYT
TRBV5-1 | ASSLEVTGSSGNTIY
TRBV7-2 | ASSQGTGSSYEQY
TRBV6-5 | ASRGRRGAIEAF
TRBV9 | ASSEMDRGVSPLH
TRBV27 | ASSLRQGLVNEQF
TRBV7-9 | ASSSVRTGDSYEQY
TRBV9 | ASSAGTGGFTGDEQF
TRBV19 | ATTQGAWPQH
TRBV3-1/TRBV3-2 | ASSQGGIQPQH